This paragraph covers one T cell receptor (beta chain) sequence. Its antigen remains unknown. The CDR3 consists of 14 residues. Germline CDR1 and CDR2: SGHTA and FQGNSA. Trimming took 3 bases from V and 4 from J, leaving 11 bases between them. The sample belongs to a study of response to subunit inactivated influenza vaccine. TCRdb itself ran the RT-PCR reads through MiXCR, one entry per CDR3 protein. The table includes roughly 520,000 distinct CDR3 sequences, about 25% detected once. Study conclusions and caveats: It was the authors' suggestion that each seasonal influenza vaccination recruits few new T cells.

The sequencing used CD4+ T cells sorted from PBMCs, collected 4 to 6 days after vaccination. The TCR originated in a man aged 45-65 years who received an inactivated influenza vaccine. This chain connects TRBV7-2 to TRBJ2-3; D is unclear. CDR3 residues: CASSFSLNADTQYF. The CDR3, as DNA: TGTGCCAGCAGCTTCTCCCTCAACGCAGATACGCAGTATTTT. Based on the CDR3 plus reference TRBV7-2 and TRBJ2-3, the full variable domain is GAGVSQSPSNKVTEKGKDVELRCDPISGHTALYWYRQSLGQGLEFLIYFQGNSAPDKSGLPSDRFSAERTGGSVSTLTIQRTQQEDSAVYLCASSFSLNADTQYFGPGTRLTVL.